The TCR beta chain described here comes from a study of blood T cell repertoires in COVID-19. Whole-study context: COVID-19 samples collected from the United States, Italy and Spain covered acute and convalescent phases. In each case, the material was cDNA or gDNA derived from T cells, B-cell-depleted T cells, or PBMCs.

CDR3 size: 14 residues. Germline V CDR1 and CDR2: MNHEY, SVGAGI. The V and J ends lost 6 bases and 10 bases, in that order; junction bases with no gene match: 7. Per the original methods: Researchers report that nucleated cell counts were estimated from reference gene primer amplification. The protocol was immunoSEQ multiplex PCR, while the TCRdb copy is restricted to in-frame clones and leaves out a portion. The V and J calls and clone size were taken over from that table, and D and trimming were inferred from the DNA. The table records about 170,000 clones, 88% of them present only once. In this sample, this clone turned up a few times.

The chain recombines TRBV6-5 with TRBJ1-6; TRBD1 matches at 9 bases. The sequence was collected from a man aged 55 to 70 with acute or convalescent COVID-19. The sequencing sample was made of peripheral blood. CDR3 nucleotides: TGTGCCAGCAGCAAGGGACAGGGTGGCTCACCCCTCCACTTT. Its translation is CASSKGQGGSPLHF.